This is a list of T cell receptor beta chains from one sample in a study of T cell repertoires in cytomegalovirus infection. TCRdb fed the reads into MiXCR, producing one record per CDR3 protein. This sample has over 250,000 distinct CDR3 sequences, with about 23% found just once. The specimen was PBMCs. The receptor source for this set is a human donor in good health (CMV status not recorded). Some clones in this sample may be carry-over from other donors' samples. The CDR3 runs from the conserved cysteine through the conserved F or W. A D gene is named only where the DNA matches it firmly. The listing skips clone size in some rows; elsewhere it reads once, few, many or a size class.

TRBV15	TRBJ1-2	TRBD1	NA	TGTGCCACCAGCAGACCCGACAGGGGGAACTATGGCTACACCTTC	CATSRPDRGNYGYTF
TRBV12-5	TRBJ2-1	NA	few	TGTGCTAGTGGTTTGGGGGGAATCTACAATGAGCAGTTCTTC	CASGLGGIYNEQFF
TRBV11-3	TRBJ2-7	TRBD2	NA	TGTGCCAGCAGCTTAAGCGGGAGGGCCTCTCTCGAGCAGTACTTC	CASSLSGRASLEQYF
TRBV10-2	TRBJ2-7	NA	NA	TGCGCCAGCAGTGAGGCGACAGGCGGTAGGTACGAGCAGTACTTC	CASSEATGGRYEQYF
TRBV5-4	TRBJ2-7	NA	NA	TGTGCCAGCAGCTTGGCCGAGGCAGGGCCGGAGTACTTC	CASSLAEAGPEYF
TRBV29-1	TRBJ1-1	NA	NA	TGCAGCGTGGGGACCGCCTATGAAGCTTTCTTT	CSVGTAYEAFF
TRBV4-1	TRBJ1-1	NA	NA	TGCGCCAGCAGCCTCACAGGGACCCCTGACACTGAAGCTTTCTTT	CASSLTGTPDTEAFF
TRBV6-1	TRBJ2-6	NA	many	TGTGCCAGCAGTCGGACTGGGGCCAACGTCCTGACTTTC	CASSRTGANVLTF
TRBV20-1	TRBJ2-7	TRBD2	NA	TGCAGTGCTAGAGATTTGCTAGCGGGTTCTCGGGAGCAGTACTTC	CSARDLLAGSREQYF
TRBV6-6	TRBJ2-2	NA	few	TGTGCCAGCAGTTACGAACGTCGGAACACCGGGGAGCTGTTTTTT	CASSYERRNTGELFF
TRBV5-1	TRBJ1-1	TRBD1	NA	TGCGCCAGCAGCTTACTAACAGGGGGCGGAAACACTGAAGCTTTCTTT	CASSLLTGGGNTEAFF
TRBV29-1	TRBJ1-5	TRBD1	NA	TGCAGCGTTGCTGACAGGGTGGGTAGCAATCAGCCCCAGCATTTT	CSVADRVGSNQPQHF